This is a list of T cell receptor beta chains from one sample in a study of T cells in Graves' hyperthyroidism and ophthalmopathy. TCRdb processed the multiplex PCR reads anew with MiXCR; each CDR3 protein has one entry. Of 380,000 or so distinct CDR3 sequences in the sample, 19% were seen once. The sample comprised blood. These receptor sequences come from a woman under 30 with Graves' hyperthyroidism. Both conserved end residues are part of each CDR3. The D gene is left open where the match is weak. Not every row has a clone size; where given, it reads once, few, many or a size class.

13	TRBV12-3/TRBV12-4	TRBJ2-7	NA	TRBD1	CASSLRDRDEQYF	TGTGCCAGCAGCCTCCGGGACAGGGACGAGCAGTACTTC
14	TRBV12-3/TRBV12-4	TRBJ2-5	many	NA	CASSPGAVKETQYF	TGTGCCAGCAGTCCCGGGGCTGTCAAAGAGACCCAGTACTTC
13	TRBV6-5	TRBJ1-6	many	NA	CASSYSRNSPLHF	TGTGCCAGCAGTTACTCCCGGAATTCACCCCTCCACTTT
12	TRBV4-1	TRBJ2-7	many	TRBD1	CASSRTGSEQYF	TGCGCCAGCAGCCGGACAGGGTCCGAGCAGTACTTC
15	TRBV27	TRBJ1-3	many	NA	CASSSQWSSGNTIYF	TGTGCCAGCAGTTCTCAATGGAGCTCTGGAAACACCATATATTTT
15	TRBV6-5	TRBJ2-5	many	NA	CASSYMWGARETQYF	TGTGCCAGCAGTTACATGTGGGGGGCCAGGGAGACCCAGTACTTC
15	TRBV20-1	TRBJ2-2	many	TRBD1	CSASSGQTNTGELFF	TGCAGTGCGTCATCGGGACAGACAAACACCGGGGAGCTGTTTTTT
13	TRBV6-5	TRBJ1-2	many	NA	CASSYSSFFGYTF	TGTGCCAGCAGTTACTCGAGCTTTTTTGGCTACACCTTC
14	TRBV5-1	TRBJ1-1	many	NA	CASSNTGTYTEAFF	TGCGCCAGCAGCAACACCGGGACCTACACTGAAGCTTTCTTT
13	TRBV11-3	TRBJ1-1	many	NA	CASSIDAGTEAFF	TGTGCCAGCAGCATCGACGCGGGGACTGAAGCTTTCTTT
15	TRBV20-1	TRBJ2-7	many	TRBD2	CSARTSGENYYEQYF	TGCAGTGCCCGAACTAGCGGGGAGAACTACTACGAGCAGTACTTC
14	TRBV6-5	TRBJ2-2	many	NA	CASRLEANTGELFF	TGTGCCAGCCGTTTAGAAGCGAACACCGGGGAGCTGTTTTTT
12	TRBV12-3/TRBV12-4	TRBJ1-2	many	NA	CASSYADFGYTF	TGTGCCAGCAGTTATGCTGACTTCGGCTACACCTTC
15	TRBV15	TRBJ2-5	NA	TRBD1	CATSRGTGGPETQYF	TGTGCCACCAGCAGAGGGACAGGGGGTCCGGAGACCCAGTACTTC
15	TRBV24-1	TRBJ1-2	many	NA	CATSESGPDGGGYTF	TGTGCCACCAGTGAATCGGGGCCTGACGGGGGTGGCTACACCTTC
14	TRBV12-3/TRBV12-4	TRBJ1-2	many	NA	CASSLVEGNYGYTF	TGTGCCAGCAGTTTAGTCGAGGGGAACTATGGCTACACCTTC
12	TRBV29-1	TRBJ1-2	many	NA	CSVDSGDYGYTF	TGCAGCGTTGATTCTGGGGATTATGGCTACACCTTC
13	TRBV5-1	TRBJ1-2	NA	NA	CASRLLTEGGYTF	TGCGCCAGCAGGCTGTTGACGGAAGGTGGCTACACCTTC
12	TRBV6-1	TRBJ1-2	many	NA	CASSELADGYTF	TGTGCCAGCAGTGAATTGGCGGATGGCTACACCTTC
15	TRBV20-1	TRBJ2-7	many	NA	CSARDLDGASYEQYF	TGCAGTGCTAGAGATCTGGACGGGGCCTCCTACGAGCAGTACTTC
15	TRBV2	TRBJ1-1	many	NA	CASSLDSAGRSWAFF	TGTGCCAGCAGTCTGGACTCAGCAGGCCGTTCGTGGGCTTTCTTT
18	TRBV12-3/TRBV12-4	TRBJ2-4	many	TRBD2	CASSPPGGWRWLDDIQYF	TGTGCCAGCAGTCCCCCGGGGGGGTGGCGGTGGCTTGATGACATTCAGTACTTC
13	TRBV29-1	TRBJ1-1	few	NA	CSVEKQGKSEAFF	TGCAGCGTTGAAAAGCAGGGGAAATCTGAAGCTTTCTTT
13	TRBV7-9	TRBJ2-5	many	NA	CASSLQGMETQYF	TGTGCCAGCAGCTTACAGGGAATGGAGACCCAGTACTTC
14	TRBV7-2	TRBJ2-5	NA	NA	CASSLNRLGGTQYF	TGTGCCAGCAGCTTAAACAGGCTAGGAGGGACCCAGTACTTC
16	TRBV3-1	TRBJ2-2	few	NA	CASTTRWNSNTGELFF	TGTGCCAGCACCACCAGGTGGAACTCGAACACCGGGGAGCTGTTTTTT
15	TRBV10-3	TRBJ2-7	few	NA	CAISASRQGSYEQYF	TGTGCCATCTCGGCTAGCCGTCAAGGCTCCTACGAGCAGTACTTC
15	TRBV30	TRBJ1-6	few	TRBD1	CAWSVRDRASSPLHF	TGTGCCTGGAGTGTAAGGGACAGGGCATCTTCACCCCTCCACTTT
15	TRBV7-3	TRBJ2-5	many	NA	CASSLNGHSQETQYF	TGTGCCAGCAGCTTAAACGGGCACAGCCAAGAGACCCAGTACTTC
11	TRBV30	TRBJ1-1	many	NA	CAWRRYTEAFF	TGTGCCTGGAGGCGTTACACTGAAGCTTTCTTT
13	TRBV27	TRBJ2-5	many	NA	CASQDSTEETQYF	TGTGCCAGCCAGGACTCGACGGAAGAGACCCAGTACTTC
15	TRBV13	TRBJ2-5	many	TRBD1	CASSLWGQSQETQYF	TGTGCCAGCAGCTTATGGGGACAGAGCCAAGAGACCCAGTACTTC
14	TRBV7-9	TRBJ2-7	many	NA	CASSSDTIYYEQYF	TGTGCCAGCAGCTCAGACACGATTTACTACGAGCAGTACTTC
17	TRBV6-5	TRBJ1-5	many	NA	CASSFNLGGGRGQPQHF	TGTGCCAGCAGTTTTAACCTGGGGGGGGGCCGCGGTCAGCCCCAGCATTTT
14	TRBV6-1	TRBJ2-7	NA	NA	CASVGEIGSYEQYF	TGTGCCAGCGTCGGGGAGATTGGGTCCTACGAGCAGTACTTC
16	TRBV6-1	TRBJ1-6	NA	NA	CASIMSWRDYNSPLHF	TGTGCCAGCATCATGTCATGGAGGGACTATAATTCACCCCTCCACTTT
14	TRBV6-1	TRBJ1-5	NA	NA	CASRQARAPQPQHF	TGTGCCAGTAGACAGGCCCGGGCCCCTCAGCCCCAGCATTTT
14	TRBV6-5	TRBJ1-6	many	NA	CASSYSGQHSPLHF	TGTGCCAGCAGTTACTCAGGACAGCATTCACCCCTCCACTTT
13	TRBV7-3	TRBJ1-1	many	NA	CASSIDRGTEAFF	TGTGCCAGCAGCATCGACAGAGGCACTGAAGCTTTCTTT
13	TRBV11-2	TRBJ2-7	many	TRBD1	CAGGQDFLSEQYF	TGTGCCGGAGGACAGGATTTCCTAAGCGAGCAGTACTTC
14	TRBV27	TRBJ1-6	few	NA	CASSHGPGRTPLHF	TGTGCCAGCAGTCACGGGCCAGGCCGTACGCCCCTCCACTTT